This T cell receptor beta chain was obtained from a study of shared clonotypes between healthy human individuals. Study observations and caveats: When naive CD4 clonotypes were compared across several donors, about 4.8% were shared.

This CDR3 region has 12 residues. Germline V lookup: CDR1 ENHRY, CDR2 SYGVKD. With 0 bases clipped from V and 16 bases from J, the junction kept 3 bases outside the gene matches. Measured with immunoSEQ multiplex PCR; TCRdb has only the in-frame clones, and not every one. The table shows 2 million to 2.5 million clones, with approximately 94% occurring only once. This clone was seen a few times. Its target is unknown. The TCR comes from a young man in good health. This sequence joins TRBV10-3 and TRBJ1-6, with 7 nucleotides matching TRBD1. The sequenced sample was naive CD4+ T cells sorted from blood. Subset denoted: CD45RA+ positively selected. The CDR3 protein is CAISESGQKLHF. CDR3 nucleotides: TGTGCCATCAGTGAGTCGGGACAGAAACTCCACTTT.